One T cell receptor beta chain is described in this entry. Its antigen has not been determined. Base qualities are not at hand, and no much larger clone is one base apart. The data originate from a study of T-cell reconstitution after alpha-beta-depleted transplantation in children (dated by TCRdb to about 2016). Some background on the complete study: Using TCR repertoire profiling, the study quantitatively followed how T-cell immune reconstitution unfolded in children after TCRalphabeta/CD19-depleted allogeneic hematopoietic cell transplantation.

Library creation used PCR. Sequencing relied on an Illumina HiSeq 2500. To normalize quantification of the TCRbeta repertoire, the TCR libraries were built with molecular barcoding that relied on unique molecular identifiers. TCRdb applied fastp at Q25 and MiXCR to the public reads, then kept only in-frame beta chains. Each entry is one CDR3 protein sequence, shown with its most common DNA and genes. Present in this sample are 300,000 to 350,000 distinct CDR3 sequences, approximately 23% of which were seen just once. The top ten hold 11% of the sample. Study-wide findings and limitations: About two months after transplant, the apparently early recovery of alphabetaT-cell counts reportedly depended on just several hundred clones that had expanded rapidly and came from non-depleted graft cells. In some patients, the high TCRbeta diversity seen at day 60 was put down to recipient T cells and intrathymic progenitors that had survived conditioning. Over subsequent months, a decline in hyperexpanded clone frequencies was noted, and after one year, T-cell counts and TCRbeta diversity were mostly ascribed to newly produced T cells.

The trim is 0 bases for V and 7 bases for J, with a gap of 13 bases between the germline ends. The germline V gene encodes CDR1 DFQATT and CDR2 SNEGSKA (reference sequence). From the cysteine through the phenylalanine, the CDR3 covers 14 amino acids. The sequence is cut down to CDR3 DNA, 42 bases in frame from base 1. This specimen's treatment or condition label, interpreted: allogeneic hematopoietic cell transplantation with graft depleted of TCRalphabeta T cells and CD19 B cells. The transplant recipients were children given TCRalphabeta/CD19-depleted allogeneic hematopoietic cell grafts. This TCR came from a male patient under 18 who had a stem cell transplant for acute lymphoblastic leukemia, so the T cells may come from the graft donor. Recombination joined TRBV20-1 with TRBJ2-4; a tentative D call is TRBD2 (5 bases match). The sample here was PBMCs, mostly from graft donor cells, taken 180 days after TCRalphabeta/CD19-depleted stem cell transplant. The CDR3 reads CSARDGPWENIQYF. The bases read TGCAGTGCTAGAGACGGACCCTGGGAGAACATTCAGTACTTC.